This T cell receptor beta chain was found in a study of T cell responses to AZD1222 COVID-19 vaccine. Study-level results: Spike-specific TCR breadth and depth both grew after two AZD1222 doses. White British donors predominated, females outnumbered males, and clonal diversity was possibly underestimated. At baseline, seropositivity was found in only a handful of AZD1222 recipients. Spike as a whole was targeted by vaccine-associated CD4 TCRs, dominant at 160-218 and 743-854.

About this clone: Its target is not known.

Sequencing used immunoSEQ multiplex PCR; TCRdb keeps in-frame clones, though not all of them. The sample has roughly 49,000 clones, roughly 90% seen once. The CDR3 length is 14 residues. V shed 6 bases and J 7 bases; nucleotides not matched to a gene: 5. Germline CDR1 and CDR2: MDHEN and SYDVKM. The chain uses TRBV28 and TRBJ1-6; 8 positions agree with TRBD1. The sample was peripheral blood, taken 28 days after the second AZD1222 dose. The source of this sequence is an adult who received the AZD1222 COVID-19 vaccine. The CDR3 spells CASRDRVSNSPLHF. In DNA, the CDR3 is TGTGCCAGCAGGGACAGGGTATCGAATTCACCCCTCCACTTT.